Listed below are T cell receptor beta chains from one sample, sequenced in a study of blood T cell repertoires in COVID-19. Some clones are missing from TCRdb's copy, which holds only in-frame ones; the method was immunoSEQ multiplex PCR. The data hold about 64,000 clones, with about nine tenths observed a single time. The sample taken for sequencing was peripheral blood. The receptors were gathered from a woman older than 75 with active COVID-19. Each CDR3 is given with its conserved first and last residue. A D gene is named only where the DNA matches it firmly. Where a row states a size, it is once, few, many or the class of an expanded clone; other rows omit it.

abundance,v_gene,j_gene,d_gene,CDR3nt,CDR3aa
NA,TRBV4-1,TRBJ2-7,NA,TGCGCCAGCAGCCTCGTGACTTCTACTTCCTACGAGCAGTACTTC,CASSLVTSTSYEQYF
NA,TRBV5-1,TRBJ2-1,TRBD2,TGCGCCAGCAGCTTGGAACTAGCGGGAGGTAATGAGCAGTTCTTC,CASSLELAGGNEQFF
NA,TRBV4-1,TRBJ1-2,NA,TGCGCCAGCAGCCGCGGATTGGGAGGAGGGAGGGGTTATGGCTACACCTTC,CASSRGLGGGRGYGYTF
NA,TRBV6-6,TRBJ2-7,TRBD2,TGTGCCAGCACTCAGGGAGGGTTCTACGAGCAGTACTTC,CASTQGGFYEQYF
NA,TRBV5-4,TRBJ2-1,TRBD2,TGTGCCAGCAGCGTGGGACTAGCGGCAAGCAATGAGCAGTTCTTC,CASSVGLAASNEQFF
NA,TRBV5-1,TRBJ2-5,NA,TGCGCCAGCAGCACCGGACATCATGGGGAGACCCAGTACTTC,CASSTGHHGETQYF
NA,TRBV28,TRBJ1-2,NA,TGTGCCAGCAGTTTCACCGAGGGCACCTCTAACTATGGCTACACCTTC,CASSFTEGTSNYGYTF
NA,TRBV5-1,TRBJ2-2,NA,TGCGCCAGCAGCAACACACAGGGGGAGGGGACCGGGGAGCTGTTTTTT,CASSNTQGEGTGELFF
NA,TRBV11-2,TRBJ2-6,NA,TGTGCCAGCAGCTTAGGGCCAGGGCCTCCGCCTGGGGCCAACGTCCTGACTTTC,CASSLGPGPPPGANVLTF
NA,TRBV19,TRBJ1-1,TRBD1,TGTGCCACCATACACCAAACTACAGGGGGCACTGAAGCTTTCTTT,CATIHQTTGGTEAFF
NA,TRBV6-2/TRBV6-3,TRBJ2-3,TRBD2,TGTGCCAGCACCCCAGCGGGGAAGACAGATACGCAGTATTTT,CASTPAGKTDTQYF
NA,TRBV5-6,TRBJ1-1,NA,TGTGCCAGCAGCTTGGCCAGGGTTTTGGCGGACACTGAAGCTTTCTTT,CASSLARVLADTEAFF
NA,TRBV6-5,TRBJ2-3,NA,TGTGCCAGCAGTTACTCGACATCTAGCACAGATACGCAGTATTTT,CASSYSTSSTDTQYF
NA,TRBV19,TRBJ1-1,NA,TGTGCCAGTAGTATAGACACAGGAACCACTGAAGCTTTCTTT,CASSIDTGTTEAFF
NA,TRBV25-1,TRBJ2-7,NA,TGTGCCAGCACCAAGAGTCCCGTCACAGGGAAAAACGAGCAGTACTTC,CASTKSPVTGKNEQYF
NA,TRBV5-1,TRBJ1-2,NA,TGCGCCAGCAGCTTGACTCCTACCGGGTCCAACTATGGCTACACCTTC,CASSLTPTGSNYGYTF
once,TRBV5-8,TRBJ1-2,NA,TGTGCCAGCTTGGGCTACTATGGCTACACCTTC,CASLGYYGYTF
NA,TRBV4-2,TRBJ1-4,TRBD1,TGTGCCAGCAGCGCCACAGGGGATCAAGCATACGAAAAACTGTTTTTT,CASSATGDQAYEKLFF
once,TRBV27,TRBJ2-1,TRBD2,TGTGCCAGCAGCTCGGAAGCGGGAGGTCCCTTTAATGAGCAGTTCTTC,CASSSEAGGPFNEQFF
NA,TRBV5-1,TRBJ2-5,TRBD2,TGCGCCAGCAGCCCTAGCGGGGTGCAAGAGACCCAGTACTTC,CASSPSGVQETQYF
NA,TRBV29-1,TRBJ1-4,TRBD1,TGCAGCGTTGAAGGACAGGGGAATAATGAAAAACTGTTTTTT,CSVEGQGNNEKLFF
NA,TRBV6-6,TRBJ2-1,TRBD2,TGTGCCAGCAGCACCGGGGGACTAGGGGGTTTCAATGAGCAGTTCTTC,CASSTGGLGGFNEQFF
once,TRBV18,TRBJ2-7,TRBD2,TGTGCCAGCTCACCAGGCCTAGCGGGTAGCGAGCAGTACTTC,CASSPGLAGSEQYF
NA,TRBV24-1,TRBJ2-2,NA,TGTGCCACCAGTGATACCCTAGACAGTATCGGGGAGCTGTTTTTT,CATSDTLDSIGELFF
NA,TRBV3-1/TRBV3-2,TRBJ2-5,TRBD2,TGTGCCAGCAGCCAAGGTCGGGGGGTTGGGGAGACCCAGTACTTC,CASSQGRGVGETQYF
NA,TRBV6-5,TRBJ1-2,NA,TGTGCCAGCAGTTATCTCGGGGGAGAGGGCTACACCTTC,CASSYLGGEGYTF
NA,TRBV2,TRBJ1-4,TRBD1,TGTGCCAGTAGGACAGGGCTCAATGAAAAACTGTTTTTT,CASRTGLNEKLFF
NA,TRBV6-6,TRBJ2-3,TRBD1,TGTGCCAGCAGTTACGACAGGGGGGGAGCAGATACGCAGTATTTT,CASSYDRGGADTQYF